This T cell receptor (beta chain) was recorded in a study of cytomegalovirus exposure and HLA in healthy donors. The CDR3 covers 13 residues. Trimming took 4 bases from V and 5 from J; bases not matched to a gene: 2. Germline V gene lookup returns CDR1 SNHLY and CDR2 FYNNEI. Assay: immunoSEQ multiplex PCR; the TCRdb copy retains only in-frame clones and omits some. The table lists roughly 68,000 clones, under 96% of them singletons, with 4.5% in the top ten. The chain is built from TRBV2 and TRBJ2-1, with 7 bases lining up with TRBD2. Sequencing input: PBMCs. This TCR derives from a woman under 30 in good health and CMV-seropositive. The CDR3 sequence is CASSASGNNEQFF. CDR3 nucleotide sequence: TGTGCCAGCAGTGCTAGCGGAAACAATGAGCAGTTCTTC.